This TCR beta chain derives from a study of HIV-infected patients and healthy controls. General study results and limits: HIV-associated CDR3 frequencies dropped significantly during therapy; CMV-associated ones, mostly rising, changed nonsignificantly.

This clonotype counts as medium-sized. Its antigen is not identified. cDNA was made from around 0.45 ug RNA using alpha and beta constant primers. Each of the alpha and beta chains got its own library through chain-specific third strand synthesis with indices. TCRdb reprocessed the 5' RACE reads via MiXCR and lists one record per CDR3 protein. The table records thousands of distinct CDR3 sequences, 8% to 10% of them present only once. Roughly three months, about 14 weeks, into antiretroviral therapy, follow-up blood was collected. No cell fractionation was done, so the repertoire covers all unsorted peripheral blood T cells. There are 15 residues in the CDR3. The germline V gene encodes CDR1 MNHEY and CDR2 SVGAGI. V was shortened by 4 bases and J by 1 base, with 12 bases between the two germline ends.

This chain connects TRBV6-5 to TRBJ2-3, with D hard to call. This receptor was obtained from an adult with HIV infection. The source material was blood, sampled during antiretroviral therapy. The CDR3 spells CASSSSNWGTDTQYF. CDR3 bases: TGTGCCAGCAGTTCGTCGAATTGGGGCACAGATACGCAGTATTTT.